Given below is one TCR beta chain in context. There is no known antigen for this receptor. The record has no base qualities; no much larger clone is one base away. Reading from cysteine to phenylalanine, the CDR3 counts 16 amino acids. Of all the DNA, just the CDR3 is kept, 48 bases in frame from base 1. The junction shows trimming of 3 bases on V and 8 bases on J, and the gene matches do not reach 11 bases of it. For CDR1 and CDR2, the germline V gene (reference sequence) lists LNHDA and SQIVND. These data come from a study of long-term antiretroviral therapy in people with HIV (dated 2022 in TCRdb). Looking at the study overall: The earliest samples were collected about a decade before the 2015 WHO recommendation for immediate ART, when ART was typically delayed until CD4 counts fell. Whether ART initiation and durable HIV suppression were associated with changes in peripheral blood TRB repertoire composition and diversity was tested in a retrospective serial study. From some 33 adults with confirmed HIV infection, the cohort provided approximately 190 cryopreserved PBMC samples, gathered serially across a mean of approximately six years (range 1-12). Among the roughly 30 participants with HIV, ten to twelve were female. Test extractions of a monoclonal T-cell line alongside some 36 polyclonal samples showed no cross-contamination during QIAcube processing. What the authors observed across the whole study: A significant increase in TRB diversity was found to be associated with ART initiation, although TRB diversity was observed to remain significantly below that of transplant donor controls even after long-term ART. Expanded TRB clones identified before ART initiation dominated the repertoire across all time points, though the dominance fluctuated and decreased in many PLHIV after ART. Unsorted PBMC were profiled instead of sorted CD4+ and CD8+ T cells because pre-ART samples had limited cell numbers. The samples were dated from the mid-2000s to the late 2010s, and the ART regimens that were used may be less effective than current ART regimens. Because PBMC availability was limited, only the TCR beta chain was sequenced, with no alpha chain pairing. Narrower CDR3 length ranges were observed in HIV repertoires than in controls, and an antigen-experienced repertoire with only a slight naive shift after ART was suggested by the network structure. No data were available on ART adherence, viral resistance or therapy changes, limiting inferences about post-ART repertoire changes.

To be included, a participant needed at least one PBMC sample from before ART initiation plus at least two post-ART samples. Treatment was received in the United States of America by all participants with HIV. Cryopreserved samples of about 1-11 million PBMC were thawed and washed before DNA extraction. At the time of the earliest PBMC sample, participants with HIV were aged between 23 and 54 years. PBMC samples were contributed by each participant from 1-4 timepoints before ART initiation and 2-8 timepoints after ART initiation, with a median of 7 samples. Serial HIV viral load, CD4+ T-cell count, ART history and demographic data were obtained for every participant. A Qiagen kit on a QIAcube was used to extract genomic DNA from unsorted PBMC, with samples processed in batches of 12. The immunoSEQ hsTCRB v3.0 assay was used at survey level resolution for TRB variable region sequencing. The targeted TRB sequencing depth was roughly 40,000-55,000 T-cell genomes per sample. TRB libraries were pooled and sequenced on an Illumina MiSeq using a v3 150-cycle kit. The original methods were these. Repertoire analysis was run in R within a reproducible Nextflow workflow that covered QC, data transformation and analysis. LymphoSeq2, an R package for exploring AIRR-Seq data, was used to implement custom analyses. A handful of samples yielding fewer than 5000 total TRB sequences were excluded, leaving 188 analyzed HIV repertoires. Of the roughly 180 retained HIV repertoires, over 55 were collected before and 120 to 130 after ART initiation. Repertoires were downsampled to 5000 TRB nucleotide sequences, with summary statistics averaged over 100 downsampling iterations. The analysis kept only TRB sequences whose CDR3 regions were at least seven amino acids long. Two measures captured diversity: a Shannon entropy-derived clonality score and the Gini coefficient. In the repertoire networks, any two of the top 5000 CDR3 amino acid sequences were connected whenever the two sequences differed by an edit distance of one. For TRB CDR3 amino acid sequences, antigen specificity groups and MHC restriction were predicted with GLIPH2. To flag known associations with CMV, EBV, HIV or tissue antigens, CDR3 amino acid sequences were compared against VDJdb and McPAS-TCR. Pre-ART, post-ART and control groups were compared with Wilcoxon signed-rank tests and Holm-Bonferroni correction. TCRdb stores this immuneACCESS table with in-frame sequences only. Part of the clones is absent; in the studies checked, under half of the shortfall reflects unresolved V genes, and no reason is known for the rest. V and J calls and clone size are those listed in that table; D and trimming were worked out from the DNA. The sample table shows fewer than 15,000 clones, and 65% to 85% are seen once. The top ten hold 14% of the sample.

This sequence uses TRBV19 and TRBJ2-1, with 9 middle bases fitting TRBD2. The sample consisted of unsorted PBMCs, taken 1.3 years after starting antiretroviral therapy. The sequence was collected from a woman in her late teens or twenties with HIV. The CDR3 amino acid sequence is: CASSILPSGVIDEQFF. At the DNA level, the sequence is TGTGCCAGTAGTATTCTCCCTAGCGGGGTCATCGATGAGCAGTTCTTC.